The 19 T cell receptor beta chains listed next were all sequenced from one sample in a study of blood T cell repertoires in COVID-19. Measured with immunoSEQ multiplex PCR; TCRdb has only the in-frame clones, and not every one. The sample contains 90,000 or so clones, around 91% of which appear only once. The sequenced material came from peripheral blood. Receptors were obtained from a man aged 18 to 35 with COVID-19, enrolled during active disease.

The chain links TRBV7-9 to TRBJ2-2, with 7 bases fitting TRBD1. Looked up from germline, CDR1 is SEHNR and CDR2 is FQNEAQ (reference sequence). J was trimmed by 2 bases and V by 5 bases; bases with no gene match: 5. The CDR3 is made up of 15 amino acids. CDR3 coding DNA: TGTGCCAGCAGCACGCAGGGGGACAACACCGGGGAGCTGTTTTTT. Residues: CASSTQGDNTGELFF.

This clone occurred once. One end of the junction fails to match germline, which may point to a read error. The V and J genes are TRBV23-1 and TRBJ1-4, with D hard to call. TRBV23-1 is treated as an ORF (open reading frame) with a function not yet certain. CDR3 length: 18 residues. The CDR3 DNA follows: TGCGCCAGCAGTCAAACCCATGGGAGTGGGAAGAATAATGAAAAACTGCTTTTT. It yields the protein CASSQTHGSGKNNEKLLF.

In this sample, this clone turned up once. The chain couples TRBV18 to TRBJ1-2, with TRBD1 identical over 10 bases. Germline CDR1 is KGHSH and CDR2 is LQKENI. V gave up 2 bases and J gave up 2 bases; unmatched junction bases: 14. The CDR3 loop spans 19 amino acids. The CDR3 DNA is TGTGCCAGCTCACCAGTGGGGGACAGGGGATACCTACCCAACTATGGCTACACCTTC. Translation: CASSPVGDRGYLPNYGYTF.

This chain connects TRBV5-1 to TRBJ2-5, with 15 bases identical to TRBD2. Germline V gene sequence: CDR1 SGHRS, CDR2 YFSETQ. J was trimmed by 4 bases and V by 2 bases; bases with no gene match: 6. This CDR3 has 17 amino acids. CDR3 DNA sequence: TGCGCCAGCAGCTTAAGGACTAGCGGGAGGGCCGCAGAGACCCAGTACTTC. This codes for CASSLRTSGRAAETQYF.

This chain joins TRBV6-4 and TRBJ2-2; TRBD1 matches 8 bases. J lost 0 bases, V lost 3 bases, and 0 bases had no gene match. This CDR3 region has 15 residues. Germline lookup yields CDR1 MRHNA and CDR2 SNTAGT. The CDR3 protein is CASSEQGANTGELFF. The CDR3 DNA reads TGTGCCAGCAGTGAACAGGGGGCGAACACCGGGGAGCTGTTTTTT.

This chain uses TRBV28 with TRBJ2-7; D is ambiguous. This CDR3 region has 13 residues. Germline V gene lookup returns CDR1 MDHEN and CDR2 SYDVKM. The V end lost 2 bases, the J end lost 2 bases, and 7 bases lay between the germline ends. CDR3 protein: CASSLLGPYEQYF. CDR3 bases: TGTGCCAGCAGTTTACTTGGGCCCTACGAGCAGTACTTC.

This chain links TRBV5-6 with TRBJ2-7; the match to TRBD2 covers 8 bases. V dropped 4 bases and J dropped 2; count of bases not matched to a gene: 5. The germline V gene has CDR1 SGHDT and CDR2 YYEEEE. The CDR3 covers 14 residues. This chain's CDR3 is CASSILSGTYEQYF. The CDR3 coding sequence is TGTGCCAGCAGCATTCTTAGCGGGACCTACGAGCAGTACTTC.

This chain links TRBV30 with TRBJ1-2; maybe TRBD1 (5 bases). Germline CDR1 reads GTSNPN; CDR2 reads SVGIG (reference sequence). The CDR3 has 13 amino acids. V lost 0 bases and J lost 8, with 13 bases in between. In DNA form, the CDR3 reads TGTGCCTGGAGTGTACTACCAGGGTCGGGCTACACCTTC. Its translation is CAWSVLPGSGYTF.

DNA of the CDR3: TGCGCCAGCAGCCAACGACTAGCGGGGCAAAGCTATGAGCAGTTCTTC. Its translation is CASSQRLAGQSYEQFF. The chain employs TRBV4-1 and TRBJ2-1; 11 bases map to TRBD2. The V and J ends lost 2 bases and 8 bases, in that order; junction bases with no gene match: 8. Per the germline V gene, CDR1 is MGHRA and CDR2 is YSYEKL. The CDR3 is made up of 16 amino acids.

V gene TRBV6-7 combines with J gene TRBJ2-5; 15 bases are shared with TRBD2. TRBV6-7 is given ORF status, its function remaining uncertain. The V segment lost 4 bases and the J segment 3 bases; nucleotides outside the gene matches: 6. The CDR3 extends over 17 amino acids. This chain's CDR3 is CASSSSGLAGGEETQYF. CDR3 nucleotides: TGTGCCAGCAGTTCCTCAGGACTAGCGGGAGGGGAAGAGACCCAGTACTTC.

CDR3 region: CASSLDGFRVRDQPQHF. The CDR3 DNA is TGTGCCAGCAGCTTGGATGGCTTCCGGGTACGAGATCAGCCCCAGCATTTT. V is TRBV5-8 and J is TRBJ1-5; D not certain. From germline, CDR1 is SGHTS and CDR2 YDEGEE. The CDR3 has 17 residues. V gave up 0 bases and J gave up 5 bases, with 18 bases separating them.

The chain carries TRBV9 and TRBJ2-5; 9 bases match TRBD2. The length of the CDR3 is 15 residues. With V trimmed by 0 bases and J by 4 bases, 4 bases remained unmatched. CDR1 and CDR2 from the germline V gene are SGDLS and YYNGEE. CDR3 sequence (DNA): TGTGCCAGCAGCGTAGTAGCGGGAGTAGCAGAGACCCAGTACTTC. This translates into CASSVVAGVAETQYF.

The chain has TRBV28 and TRBJ2-1, with D possibly TRBD2 on 6 matching bases. The length of the CDR3 is 14 residues. V shed 5 bases and J shed 2 bases, with 10 bases lying between them. Looked up from germline, CDR1 is MDHEN and CDR2 is SYDVKM. The DNA for the CDR3 is TGTGCCAGCAGTGGGGGGTACACCTACAATGAGCAGTTCTTC. Translation: CASSGGYTYNEQFF.

This clone appeared a single time. The rearrangement links TRBV19 to TRBJ1-1; TRBD1 might be the D (5 bases). Germline V lookup: CDR1 LNHDA, CDR2 SQIVND (reference sequence). V lost 5 bases and J 0 bases, leaving 7 bases between the germline ends. The CDR3 is 13 amino acids. The CDR3 protein is CASSGRVNTEAFF. The CDR3, as DNA: TGTGCCAGTAGTGGCAGGGTGAACACTGAAGCTTTCTTT.

The V call is TRBV7-9, the J call TRBJ2-1; 14 bases agree with TRBD2. The CDR3 sequence is 16 residues long. Trimming removed 6 bases from V and 7 bases from J; junction bases left unmatched: 8. Germline lookup yields CDR1 SEHNR and CDR2 FQNEAQ (reference sequence). The CDR3 nucleotides are TGTGCCAGCAGATCTCGACTAGCGGGAGGGGGAAATGAGCAGTTCTTC. Residues: CASRSRLAGGGNEQFF. Together with reference TRBV7-9 and TRBJ2-1, the CDR3 gives the full variable domain: DTGVSQNPRHKITKRGQNVTFRCDPISEHNRLYWYRQTLGQGPEFLTYFQNEAQLEKSRLLSDRFSAERPKGSFSTLEIQRTEQGDSAMYLCASRSRLAGGGNEQFFGPGTRLTVL.

The CDR3 region is CASSFAGTSYGYTF. For the CDR3, the DNA is TGTGCCAGCAGCTTCGCCGGGACAAGCTATGGCTACACCTTC. The chain is built from TRBV7-8 and TRBJ1-2; D is possibly TRBD1 (6 bases). The CDR3 is 14 amino acids. Trimming stripped 3 bases from V and 4 bases from J, with 12 bases between. Looked up from germline, CDR1 is SGHVS and CDR2 is FQNEAQ.

V usage is TRBV28 and J usage is TRBJ2-2; D gene uncertain. There are 13 residues in the CDR3. The germline V gene has CDR1 MDHEN and CDR2 SYDVKM. V lost 1 base and J 6 bases, leaving 6 bases between the germline ends. DNA for the CDR3: TGTGCCAGCAGTTTATCAGTCCCCGGGGAGCTGTTTTTT. Translating gives CASSLSVPGELFF. The variable domain in full, with the rest retrieved from reference TRBV28 and TRBJ2-2, is DVKVTQSSRYLVKRTGEKVFLECVQDMDHENMFWYRQDPGLGLRLIYFSYDVKMKEKGDIPEGYSVSREKKERFSLILESASTNQTSMYLCASSLSVPGELFFGEGSRLTVL.

The V call is TRBV10-1, the J call TRBJ2-3, with TRBD1 matching 7 bases. CDR3 length: 15 amino acids. Germline values: CDR1 WNHNN, CDR2 SYGVQD (reference sequence). V lost 3 bases and J lost 4; bases outside the gene matches: 7. The CDR3 region is CASSEHLQGADTQYF. The CDR3 nucleotides read TGCGCCAGCAGTGAACATTTGCAGGGGGCAGATACGCAGTATTTT.

The chain employs TRBV28 and TRBJ1-1, with a tentative D call TRBD1 (5 bases). Trimming removed 6 bases from V and 1 base from J, with 18 bases in between. From germline, CDR1 is MDHEN and CDR2 SYDVKM. The CDR3 is 16 amino acids. CDR3 DNA: TGTGCCAGCAGCCTTATGCCGGGACTCCCGAACACTGAAGCTTTCTTT. This sequence encodes CASSLMPGLPNTEAFF. Full variable domain (remainder filled in from reference TRBV28 and TRBJ1-1): DVKVTQSSRYLVKRTGEKVFLECVQDMDHENMFWYRQDPGLGLRLIYFSYDVKMKEKGDIPEGYSVSREKKERFSLILESASTNQTSMYLCASSLMPGLPNTEAFFGQGTRLTVV.